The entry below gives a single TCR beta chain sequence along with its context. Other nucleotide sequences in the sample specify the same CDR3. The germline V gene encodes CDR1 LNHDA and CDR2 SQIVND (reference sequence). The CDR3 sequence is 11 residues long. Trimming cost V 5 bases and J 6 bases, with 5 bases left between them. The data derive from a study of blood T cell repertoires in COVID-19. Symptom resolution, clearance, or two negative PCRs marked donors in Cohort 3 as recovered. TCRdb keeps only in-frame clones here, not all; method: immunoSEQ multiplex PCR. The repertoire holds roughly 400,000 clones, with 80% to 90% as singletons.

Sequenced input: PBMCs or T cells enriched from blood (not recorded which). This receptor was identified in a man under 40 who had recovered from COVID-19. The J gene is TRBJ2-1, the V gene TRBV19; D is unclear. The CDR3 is CASSVLNEQFF. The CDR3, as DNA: TGTGCCAGTAGTGTACTCAATGAGCAGTTCTTC.